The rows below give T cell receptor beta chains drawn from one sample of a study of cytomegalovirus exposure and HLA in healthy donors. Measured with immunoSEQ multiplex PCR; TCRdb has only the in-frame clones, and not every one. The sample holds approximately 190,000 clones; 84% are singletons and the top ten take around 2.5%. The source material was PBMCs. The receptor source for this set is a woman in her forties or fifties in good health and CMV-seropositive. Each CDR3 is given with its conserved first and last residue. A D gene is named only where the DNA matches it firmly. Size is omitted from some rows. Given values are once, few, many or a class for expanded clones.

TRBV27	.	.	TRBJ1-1	TGTGCCAGCCGAAGTAGTCACACTGAAGCTTTCTTT	CASRSSHTEAFF
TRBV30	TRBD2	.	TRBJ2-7	TGTGCCTGGAGTAGTCCGGGACTAGTCTCCGAGCAGTACTTC	CAWSSPGLVSEQYF
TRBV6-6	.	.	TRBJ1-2	TGTGCCAGCATAAGGGGGTCTAACTATGGCTACACCTTC	CASIRGSNYGYTF
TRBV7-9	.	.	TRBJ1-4	TGTTCCAGCAGCCAGAATACAGGGCAGGGGGAAAAACTGTTTTTT	CSSSQNTGQGEKLFF
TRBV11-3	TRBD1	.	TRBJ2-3	TGTGCCAGCAGCCCCCGACAGGGGTCAGATACGCAGTATTTT	CASSPRQGSDTQYF
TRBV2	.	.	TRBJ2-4	TGTGCCAGCAGTGACGAGTACATTCAGTACTTC	CASSDEYIQYF
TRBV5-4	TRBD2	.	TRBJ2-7	TGTGCCAGCAGCACAGATACGGGACTAGTCCACGAGCAGTACTTC	CASSTDTGLVHEQYF
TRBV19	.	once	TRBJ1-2	TGTGCCAGTAGTGCCCAGACAGGCTACTATGGCTACACCTTC	CASSAQTGYYGYTF
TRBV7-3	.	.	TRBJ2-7	TGTGCCAGCAGCTTACAGGCAGGGGTAGGGTACGAGCAGTACTTC	CASSLQAGVGYEQYF
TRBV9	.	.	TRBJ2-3	TGTGCCAGCAGCGTAGTCGACAGCCTTAGCACAGATACGCAGTATTTT	CASSVVDSLSTDTQYF
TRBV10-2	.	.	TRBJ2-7	TGCGCCAGCAGGGACAATGACTACGAGCAGTACTTC	CASRDNDYEQYF
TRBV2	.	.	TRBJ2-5	TGTGCCAGCAGTGAGTGGGGGCCGGAGACCCAGTACTTC	CASSEWGPETQYF
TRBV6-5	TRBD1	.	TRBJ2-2	TGTGCCAGCAGGAGGGACAGGCTCACCGGGGAGCTGTTTTTT	CASRRDRLTGELFF
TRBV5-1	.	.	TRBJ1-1	TGCGCCAGCAGCCGAGAAGGGACACCGAACACTGAAGCTTTCTTT	CASSREGTPNTEAFF
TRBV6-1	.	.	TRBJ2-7	TGTGCCAGCCAAAACTTCCGAGGTGGCGACTACGAGCAGTACTTC	CASQNFRGGDYEQYF
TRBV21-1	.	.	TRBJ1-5	TGTGCCAGCAGCAAAGCGCTCCCCCCTTGCCAGAGGAACCAGCCCCAGCATTTT	CASSKALPPCQRNQPQHF
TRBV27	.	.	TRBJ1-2	TGTGCCAACAAGGGAGGGCACTATGGCTACACCTTC	CANKGGHYGYTF
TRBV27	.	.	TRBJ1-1	TGTGCCAGCAGTTTGACGGCAGGTTACACTGAAGCTTTCTTT	CASSLTAGYTEAFF
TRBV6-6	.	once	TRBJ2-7	TGTGCCAGCAGCCCTTCGCGGGAGCAGTACTTC	CASSPSREQYF
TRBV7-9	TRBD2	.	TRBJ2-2	TGTGCCAGCAGCCCGAGACTAGCGGGGGACACCGGGGAGCTGTTTTTT	CASSPRLAGDTGELFF
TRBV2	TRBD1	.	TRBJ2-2	TGTGCCAGCAGGGACAGGGTCGGCACCGGGGAGCTGTTTTTT	CASRDRVGTGELFF
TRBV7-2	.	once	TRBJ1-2	TGTGCCAGCAGCTTAGGGAAAAACAGGGAGAGGAACTATGGCTACACCTTC	CASSLGKNRERNYGYTF
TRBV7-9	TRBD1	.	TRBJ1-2	TGTGCCAGCAGCACCCGTTCTCTGACAGGGCAAGATGGCTACACCTTC	CASSTRSLTGQDGYTF
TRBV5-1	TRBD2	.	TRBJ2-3	TGCGCCAGCAGCTTACTAGCGGGAGCATTCCCAGATACGCAGTATTTT	CASSLLAGAFPDTQYF
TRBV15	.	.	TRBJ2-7	TGTGCCACCAGCAGAGGGGGTAGCGGCTCCTACGAGCAGTACTTC	CATSRGGSGSYEQYF
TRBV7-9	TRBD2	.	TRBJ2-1	TGTGCCAGCAGCCCACCCTCCGCGGGGGGGCTTAATGAGCAGTTCTTC	CASSPPSAGGLNEQFF
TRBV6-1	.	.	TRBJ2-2	TGTGCCAGCACCCCCAGAGGGATCACCGGGGAGCTGTTTTTT	CASTPRGITGELFF
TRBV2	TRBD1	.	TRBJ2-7	TGTGCCAGCAGCCCTACAGGGGTGGACTACGAGCAGTACTTC	CASSPTGVDYEQYF
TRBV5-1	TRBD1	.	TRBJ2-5	TGCGCCAGCAGCTGGGGACAGAGAGAAGAGACCCAGTACTTC	CASSWGQREETQYF
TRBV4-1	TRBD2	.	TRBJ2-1	TGCGCCAGCAGCCAAGGCGGGGCGGGGGGATTCAATGAGCAGTTCTTC	CASSQGGAGGFNEQFF
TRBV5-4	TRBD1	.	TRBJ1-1	TGTGCCAGCAGCTTGCCAGGGGGTAACACTGAAGCTTTCTTT	CASSLPGGNTEAFF
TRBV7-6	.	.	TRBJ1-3	TGTGCCAGCAGCTTAATCGGGGGAGGCGGAAACACCATATATTTT	CASSLIGGGGNTIYF
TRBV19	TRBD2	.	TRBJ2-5	TGTGCCAGTAGTATGGGTAGCGGGGCTGGAACCCAGTACTTC	CASSMGSGAGTQYF
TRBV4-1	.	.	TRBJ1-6	TGCGCCAGCAGCCAAGTGGAGCGAGTTAATTCACCCCTCCACTTT	CASSQVERVNSPLHF
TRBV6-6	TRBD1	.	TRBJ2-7	TGTGCCAGCAGATCCGGGACAGGGGCCTACGAGCAGTACTTC	CASRSGTGAYEQYF
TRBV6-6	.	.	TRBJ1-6	TGTGCCAGCAGGGAGGGAGAGAGGAATTCACCCCTCCACTTT	CASREGERNSPLHF
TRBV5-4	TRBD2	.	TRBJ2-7	TGTGCCAGCAGCTTGGATGCGGGGGGGGTAAACGAGCAGTACTTC	CASSLDAGGVNEQYF
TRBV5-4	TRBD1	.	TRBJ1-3	TGTGCCAGCAGCCCAGGGACAGCCCCTCCTGCCACCTTT	CASSPGTAPPATF
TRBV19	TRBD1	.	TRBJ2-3	TGTGCCAGTAGGACAGGGGTGGTTAAGACAGATACGCAGTATTTT	CASRTGVVKTDTQYF
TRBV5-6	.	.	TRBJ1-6	TGTGCCAGCAGCTTGTTTCAGGGGCTGGGTTCACCCCTCCACTTT	CASSLFQGLGSPLHF
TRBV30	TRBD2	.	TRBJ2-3	TGTGCCTGGAGTCGAAGCGGGGGGACAGATACGCAGTATTTT	CAWSRSGGTDTQYF
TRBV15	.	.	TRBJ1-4	TGTGCCACCAGCAGAGATAGGACAGACAGTAATGAAAAACTGTTTTTT	CATSRDRTDSNEKLFF
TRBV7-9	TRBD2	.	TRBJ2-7	TGTGCCAGCAGCCCAGCGGGGGGGCGATACGAGCAGTACTTC	CASSPAGGRYEQYF
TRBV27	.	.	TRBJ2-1	TGTGCCAGCAGATCGGGCGGGCCAACTTCCTACAATGAGCAGTTCTTC	CASRSGGPTSYNEQFF
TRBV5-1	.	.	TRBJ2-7	TGCGCCAGCAGCTTGGGTCCAGATGCCTCCTACGAGCAGTACTTC	CASSLGPDASYEQYF
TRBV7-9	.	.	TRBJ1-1	TGTGCCAGCAACAGTGGGGGGAGCACTGAAGCTTTCTTT	CASNSGGSTEAFF
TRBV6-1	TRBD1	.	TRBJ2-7	TGTGCCAGCAGTGAAGTGGGACAGGAGATCTACGAGCAGTACTTC	CASSEVGQEIYEQYF
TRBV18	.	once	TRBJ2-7	TGTGCCAGCTCACCAGGCGGCGTCTACGAGCAGTACTTC	CASSPGGVYEQYF
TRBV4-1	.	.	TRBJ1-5	TGCGCCAGCAGCCAAGGAGGACAAGATTATAGCAATCAGCCCCAGCATTTT	CASSQGGQDYSNQPQHF
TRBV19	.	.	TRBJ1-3	TGTGCCAGTAGAACTCTCTCGGGCTCTGGAAACACCATATATTTT	CASRTLSGSGNTIYF
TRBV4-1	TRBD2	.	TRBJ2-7	TGCGCCAGCAGCCAAGGGCGGGCGGGGGGTGAGTACGAGCAGTACTTC	CASSQGRAGGEYEQYF
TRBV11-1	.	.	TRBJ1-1	TGTGCCAGCAGCCCACTGGACGGGGTGAACACTGAAGCTTTCTTT	CASSPLDGVNTEAFF
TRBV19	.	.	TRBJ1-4	TGTGCCAGTAGTGTCCCGCCGTTATTGGGGGGAAGCGAAAAACTGTTTTTT	CASSVPPLLGGSEKLFF
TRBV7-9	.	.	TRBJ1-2	TGTTCCAGCAGCTCCCTTTATGGCTACACCTTC	CSSSSLYGYTF
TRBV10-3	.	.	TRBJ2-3	TGTGCCATCAGTGAGGACAGGCCAGATACGCAGTATTTT	CAISEDRPDTQYF